This T cell receptor (beta chain) stems from a study of cytomegalovirus exposure and HLA in healthy donors. The CDR3 contains 15 residues. The V segment lost 4 bases and the J segment 1 base; nucleotides outside the gene matches: 2. Germline V lookup: CDR1 MGHRA, CDR2 YSYEKL. Vbeta (60) and Jbeta (13) primers were used in the PCR. This table comes from immunoSEQ multiplex PCR, and its TCRdb copy is limited to in-frame clones, with some not included. In the table there are fewer than 250,000 clones, 80% to 85% of which are singletons. The source of this sequence is a boy younger than 10 in good health and CMV-seronegative. Sequences were obtained from PBMCs. The chain combines TRBV4-1 with TRBJ2-7; 12 nucleotides line up with TRBD2. CDR3 sequence: CASSLGLAGSYEQYF. The CDR3 DNA sequence: TGCGCCAGCAGCCTAGGACTAGCGGGATCCTACGAGCAGTACTTC.